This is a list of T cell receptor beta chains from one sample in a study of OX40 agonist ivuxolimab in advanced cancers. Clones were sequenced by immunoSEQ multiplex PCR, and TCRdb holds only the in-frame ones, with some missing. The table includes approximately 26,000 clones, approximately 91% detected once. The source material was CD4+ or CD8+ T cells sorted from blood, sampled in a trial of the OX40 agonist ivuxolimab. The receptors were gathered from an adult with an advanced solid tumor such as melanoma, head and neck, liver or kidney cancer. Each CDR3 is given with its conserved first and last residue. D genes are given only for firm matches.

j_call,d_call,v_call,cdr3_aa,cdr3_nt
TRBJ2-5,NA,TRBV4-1,CASSQESSRETQYF,TGCGCCAGCAGCCAAGAATCCAGTAGGGAGACCCAGTACTTC
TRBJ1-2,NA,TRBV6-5,CASSAGTDYTF,TGTGCCAGCAGTGCCGGGACCGACTACACCTTC
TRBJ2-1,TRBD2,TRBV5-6,CASSSRVSGRAYNEQFF,TGTGCCAGCAGCTCCCGGGTTAGCGGGAGGGCCTACAATGAGCAGTTCTTC
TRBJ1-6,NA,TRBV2,CASSGTAYSSSPLHF,TGTGCCAGCAGTGGGACAGCTTATTCGTCTTCACCCCTCCACTTT
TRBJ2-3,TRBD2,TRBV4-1,CASSQGSLRGGRSTDTQYF,TGCGCCAGCAGCCAAGGTTCTCTGCGGGGGGGGCGGAGCACAGATACGCAGTATTTT
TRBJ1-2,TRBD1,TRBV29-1,CSAGQLGGYTF,TGCAGCGCGGGACAGTTGGGTGGCTACACCTTC
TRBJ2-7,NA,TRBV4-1,CASSQDGQGYEQYF,TGCGCCAGCAGCCAAGATGGGCAGGGTTACGAGCAGTACTTC
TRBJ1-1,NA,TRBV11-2,CASSLKTLNTEAFF,TGTGCCAGCAGCCTCAAGACGTTGAACACTGAAGCTTTCTTT
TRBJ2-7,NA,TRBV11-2,CASSLLRGSDEQYF,TGTGCCAGCAGCTTATTGCGGGGTTCAGACGAGCAGTACTTC
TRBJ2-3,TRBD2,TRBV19,CASSMVAGGPDTQYF,TGTGCCAGTAGTATGGTAGCGGGAGGGCCAGATACGCAGTATTTT
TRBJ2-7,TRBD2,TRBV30,CAWRRGGGHPYEQYF,TGTGCCTGGAGGCGGGGCGGGGGGCACCCCTACGAGCAGTACTTC